This paragraph reports one TCR beta chain. Its antigen is not known. CDR3 length: 16 residues. In germline, CDR1 is MDHEN, CDR2 SYDVKM. V shed 4 bases and J 8 bases; nucleotides not matched to a gene: 16. In the PCR, 60 Vbeta and 13 Jbeta primers were used. TCRdb keeps only in-frame clones here, not all; method: immunoSEQ multiplex PCR. The sample shows around 120,000 clones, 80% of them seen only once. The data originate from a study of cytomegalovirus exposure and HLA in healthy donors. Study summary: Genotyping of roughly 400 donors showed that about 84% belonged to the Caucasian-associated ancestry cluster.

Regarding the study as a whole: The authors listed 150 or so TCR beta chains as cytomegalovirus-associated.

The V call is TRBV28, the J call TRBJ1-1; TRBD1 agrees at 7 bases. The sample was PBMCs. This TCR was sampled from a female donor in good health and CMV-seropositive. CDR3 DNA sequence: TGTGCCAGCAGTTCTCCCACCTCAAACAGGGGCGGGGAAGCTTTCTTT. Protein product: CASSSPTSNRGGEAFF. The whole variable domain, remainder taken from reference TRBV28 and TRBJ1-1, is DVKVTQSSRYLVKRTGEKVFLECVQDMDHENMFWYRQDPGLGLRLIYFSYDVKMKEKGDIPEGYSVSREKKERFSLILESASTNQTSMYLCASSSPTSNRGGEAFFGQGTRLTVV.